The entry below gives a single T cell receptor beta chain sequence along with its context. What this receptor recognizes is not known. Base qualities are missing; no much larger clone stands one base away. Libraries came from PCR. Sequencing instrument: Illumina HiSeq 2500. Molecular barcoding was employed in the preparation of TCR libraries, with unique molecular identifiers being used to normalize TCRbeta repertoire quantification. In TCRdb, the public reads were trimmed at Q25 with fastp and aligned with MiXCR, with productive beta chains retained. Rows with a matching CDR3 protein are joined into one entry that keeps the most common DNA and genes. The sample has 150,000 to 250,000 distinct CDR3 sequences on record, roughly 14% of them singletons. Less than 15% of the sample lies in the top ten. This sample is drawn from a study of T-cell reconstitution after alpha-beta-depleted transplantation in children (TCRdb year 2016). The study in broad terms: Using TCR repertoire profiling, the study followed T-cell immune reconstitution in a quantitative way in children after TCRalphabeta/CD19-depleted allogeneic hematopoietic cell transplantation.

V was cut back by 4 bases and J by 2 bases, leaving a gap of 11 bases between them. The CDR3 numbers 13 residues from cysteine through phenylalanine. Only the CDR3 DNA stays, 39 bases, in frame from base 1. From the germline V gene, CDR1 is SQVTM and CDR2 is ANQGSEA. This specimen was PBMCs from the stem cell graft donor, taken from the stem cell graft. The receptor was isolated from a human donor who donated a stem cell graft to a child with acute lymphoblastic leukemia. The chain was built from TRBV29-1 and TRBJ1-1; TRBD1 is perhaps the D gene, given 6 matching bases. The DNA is TGCAGCGTTGGGACAGCCTATAACACTGAAGCTTTCTTT. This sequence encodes CSVGTAYNTEAFF.